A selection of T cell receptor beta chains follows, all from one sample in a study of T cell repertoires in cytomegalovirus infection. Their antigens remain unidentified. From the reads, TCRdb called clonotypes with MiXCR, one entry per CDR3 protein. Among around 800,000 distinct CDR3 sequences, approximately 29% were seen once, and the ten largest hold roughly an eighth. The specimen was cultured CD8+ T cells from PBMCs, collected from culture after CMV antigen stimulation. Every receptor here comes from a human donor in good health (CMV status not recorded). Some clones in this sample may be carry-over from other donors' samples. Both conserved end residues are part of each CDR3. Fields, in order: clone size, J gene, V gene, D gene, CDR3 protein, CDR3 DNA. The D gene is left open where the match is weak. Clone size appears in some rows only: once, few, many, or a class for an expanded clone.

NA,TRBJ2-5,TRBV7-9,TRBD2,CASSKQDGGKTQYF,TGTGCCAGCAGCAAACAGGACGGGGGGAAGACCCAGTACTTC
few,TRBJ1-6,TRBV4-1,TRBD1,CASSLRPGTAERSPLHF,TGCGCCAGCAGCCTACGACCAGGGACAGCCGAGCGCTCACCCCTCCACTTT
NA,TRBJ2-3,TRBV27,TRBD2,CASSSRGAGAWGTDTQYF,TGTGCCAGCAGTTCTCGGGGAGCGGGGGCATGGGGCACAGATACGCAGTATTTT
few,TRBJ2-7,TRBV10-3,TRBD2,CAISAPPSGGAQGQYF,TGTGCCATCAGTGCGCCCCCCAGCGGGGGGGCTCAGGGGCAGTACTTC
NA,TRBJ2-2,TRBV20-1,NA,CSAMPRNTGELFF,TGCAGTGCTATGCCGAGGAACACCGGGGAGCTGTTTTTT
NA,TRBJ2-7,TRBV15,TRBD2,CATSSPGLAGYEQYF,TGTGCCACCAGCAGTCCGGGACTAGCGGGTTACGAGCAGTACTTC
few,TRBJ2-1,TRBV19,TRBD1,CASRLTGAGLNEQFF,TGTGCCAGTAGGCTGACAGGGGCCGGCCTCAATGAGCAGTTCTTC
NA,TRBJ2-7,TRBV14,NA,CASSQDLVDNPYEQYF,TGTGCCAGCAGCCAAGATTTGGTCGACAACCCCTACGAGCAGTACTTC
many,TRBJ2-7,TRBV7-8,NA,CASSRNRAVHYEQYF,TGTGCCAGCAGTCGGAACAGGGCAGTTCACTACGAGCAGTACTTC
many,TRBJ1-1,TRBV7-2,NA,CASSFTPTEAFF,TGTGCCAGCAGCTTTACTCCCACTGAAGCTTTCTTT
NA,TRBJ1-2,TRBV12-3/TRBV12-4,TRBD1,CASSLVPQGWYGYTF,TGTGCCAGCAGTTTAGTCCCACAGGGGTGGTATGGCTACACCTTC
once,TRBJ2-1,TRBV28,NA,CASSSQLPPTGNNEQFF,TGTGCCAGCAGTTCCCAACTCCCTCCTACAGGGAACAATGAGCAGTTCTTC
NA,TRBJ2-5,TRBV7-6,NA,CASSLGPAYREETQYF,TGTGCCAGCAGCTTAGGTCCGGCATATCGGGAAGAGACCCAGTACTTC
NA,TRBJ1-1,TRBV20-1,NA,CSPPRVGISEAFF,TGCAGTCCCCCCCGGGTGGGAATCTCTGAAGCTTTCTTT
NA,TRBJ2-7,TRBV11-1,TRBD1,CASIRTGDDEQYF,TGTGCCAGCATCCGGACAGGGGACGACGAGCAGTACTTC
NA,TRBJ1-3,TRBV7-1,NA,CASSPRGGPFWDF,TGTGCCAGCAGCCCTAGGGGCGGCCCCTTTTGGGATTTT
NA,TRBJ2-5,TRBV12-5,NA,CASGLGRETQYF,TGTGCTAGTGGCCTAGGGAGGGAGACCCAGTACTTC
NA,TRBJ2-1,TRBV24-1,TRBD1,CATRGGQGYNEQFF,TGTGCCACAAGGGGGGGACAGGGGTACAATGAGCAGTTCTTC
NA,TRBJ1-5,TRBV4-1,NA,CASSQAPQGGQPQHF,TGCGCCAGCAGCCAAGCACCCCAGGGCGGCCAGCCCCAGCATTTT
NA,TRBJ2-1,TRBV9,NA,CASSAKAGTAGSEQFF,TGTGCCAGCAGCGCAAAAGCCGGGACGGCTGGCTCGGAGCAGTTCTTC
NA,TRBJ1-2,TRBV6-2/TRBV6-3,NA,CASQFRQLVEDGYTF,TGTGCCAGCCAATTTAGACAGCTGGTTGAGGATGGCTACACCTTC
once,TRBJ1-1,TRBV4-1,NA,CAVGQGMNTEAFF,TGCGCCGTGGGGCAGGGGATGAACACTGAAGCTTTCTTT
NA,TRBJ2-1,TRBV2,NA,CASSEAGHWGFTEQFF,TGTGCCAGCAGTGAGGCAGGTCATTGGGGTTTTACTGAGCAGTTCTTC
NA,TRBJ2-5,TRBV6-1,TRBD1,CASREYRGPETQYF,TGTGCCAGCAGAGAATACAGGGGGCCGGAGACCCAGTACTTC
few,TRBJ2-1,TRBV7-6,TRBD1,CASSDTGGSNEQFF,TGTGCCAGCAGCGATACAGGGGGCTCCAATGAGCAGTTCTTC
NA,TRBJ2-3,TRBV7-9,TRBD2,CASSPSVLGAGGPATQYF,TGTGCCAGCAGCCCGTCGGTATTAGGAGCGGGGGGGCCTGCTACGCAGTATTTT
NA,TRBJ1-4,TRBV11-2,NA,CASSPDPRGEKLFF,TGTGCCAGCAGCCCGGATCCCCGGGGTGAAAAACTGTTTTTT
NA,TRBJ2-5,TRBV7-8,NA,CASSSGPRGEKYF,TGTGCCAGCAGCTCGGGACCCCGAGGAGAAAAGTACTTC
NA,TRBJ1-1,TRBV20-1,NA,CSARDLFNEGTMNTEAFF,TGCAGTGCTAGAGATCTCTTTAATGAGGGAACCATGAACACTGAAGCTTTCTTT
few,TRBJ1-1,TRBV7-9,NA,CASRAEAMNTEAFF,TGTGCCAGCAGGGCGGAGGCAATGAACACTGAAGCTTTCTTT
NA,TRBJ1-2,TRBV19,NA,CASSISVLTGLSYGYTF,TGTGCCAGTAGTATTTCGGTCTTGACAGGACTTTCGTATGGCTACACCTTC
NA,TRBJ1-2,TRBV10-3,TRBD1,CAIRGTGGSTYGYTF,TGTGCCATCAGAGGGACAGGGGGCTCGACTTATGGCTACACCTTC
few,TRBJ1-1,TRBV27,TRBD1,CASSLDRVGAHTEAFF,TGTGCCAGCAGTTTAGACAGGGTTGGGGCCCACACTGAAGCTTTCTTT
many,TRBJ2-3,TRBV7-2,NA,CASSPGGPSYSF,TGTGCCAGCAGTCCCGGGGGGCCAAGCTATTCTTTT
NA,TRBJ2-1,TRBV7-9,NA,CASSSPSGHEQFF,TGTGCCAGCAGTTCCCCGAGTGGCCATGAGCAGTTCTTC
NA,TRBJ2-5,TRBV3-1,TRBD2,CASSRTGTSTETQYF,TGTGCCAGCAGCCGAACCGGGACTAGCACCGAGACCCAGTACTTC
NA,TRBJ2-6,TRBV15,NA,CATSRGDSAGPGGANVLTF,TGTGCCACCAGCAGAGGGGACTCGGCCGGCCCCGGGGGGGCCAACGTCCTGACTTTC
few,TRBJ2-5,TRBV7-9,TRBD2,CASGGIQETQYF,TGTGCTAGCGGGGGGATCCAAGAGACCCAGTACTTC
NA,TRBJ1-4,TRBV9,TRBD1,CASSETGSRQKLFF,TGTGCCAGCAGCGAGACAGGGTCGCGACAAAAACTGTTTTTT
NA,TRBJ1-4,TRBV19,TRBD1,CASSNLGTADSSTNEKLFF,TGTGCCAGTAGTAACCTAGGGACAGCCGACTCCTCAACTAATGAAAAACTGTTTTTT
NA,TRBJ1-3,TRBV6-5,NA,CASRDRGANTIYF,TGTGCCAGCAGGGACAGAGGGGCGAACACCATATATTTT
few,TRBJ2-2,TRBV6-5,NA,CASSYSEAQNGGELFF,TGTGCCAGCAGTTACTCTGAGGCCCAAAACGGCGGGGAGCTGTTTTTT
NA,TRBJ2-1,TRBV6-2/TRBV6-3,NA,CASSYTGNNNEQFF,TGTGCCAGCAGTTATACCGGGAATAACAATGAGCAGTTCTTC
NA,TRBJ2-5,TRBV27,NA,CASSLSGRWETQYF,TGTGCCAGCAGTTTGTCAGGACGATGGGAGACCCAGTACTTC
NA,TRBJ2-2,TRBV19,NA,CASTTLGSTGELFF,TGTGCCAGTACCACCCTGGGGAGCACCGGGGAGCTGTTTTTT
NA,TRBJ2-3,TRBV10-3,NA,CALHWREADTQYF,TGTGCCCTCCACTGGAGGGAGGCAGATACGCAGTATTTT
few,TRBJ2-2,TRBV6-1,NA,CASSETPTTDLNTGELFF,TGTGCCAGCAGTGAAACACCCACGACAGATTTGAACACCGGGGAGCTGTTTTTT
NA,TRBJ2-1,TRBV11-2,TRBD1,CASTPRDRVYNEQFF,TGTGCCAGCACACCTCGGGACAGGGTTTACAATGAGCAGTTCTTC
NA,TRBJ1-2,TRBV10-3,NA,CAISESNGRTYGYTF,TGTGCCATCAGTGAGTCTAATGGCAGGACCTATGGCTACACCTTC
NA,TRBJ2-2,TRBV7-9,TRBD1,CASSLRQGSPANTGELFF,TGTGCCAGCAGCTTAAGACAGGGCTCACCGGCGAACACCGGGGAGCTGTTTTTT
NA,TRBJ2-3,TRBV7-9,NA,CASSQRGVGDTQYF,TGTGCCAGCAGCCAAAGAGGGGTAGGAGATACGCAGTATTTT
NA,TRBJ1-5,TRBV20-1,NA,CSASLRAPSNQPQHF,TGCAGTGCTAGCCTCAGGGCACCTAGCAATCAGCCCCAGCATTTT
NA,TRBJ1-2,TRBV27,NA,CASSLSWAGHFNYGYTF,TGTGCCAGCAGTTTATCATGGGCAGGGCATTTTAACTATGGCTACACCTTC
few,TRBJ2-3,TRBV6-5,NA,CASSYNVVADTQYF,TGTGCCAGCAGTTACAATGTGGTGGCAGATACGCAGTATTTT
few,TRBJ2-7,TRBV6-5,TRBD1,CASSYSRDRGGDEQYF,TGTGCCAGCAGTTACTCGAGGGACCGAGGGGGCGACGAGCAGTACTTC